Below are 14 T cell receptor beta chains sequenced from a single sample in a study of OX40 agonist ivuxolimab in advanced cancers. The receptor library was made with the immunoSEQ multiplex PCR assay. TCRdb carries this immuneACCESS record with in-frame sequences only. Its versions omit some clonotypes, under half of them owing to an unresolved V gene in the studies checked, with the rest unexplained. This sample is represented by over 65,000 clones; roughly 91% of them were singletons. Clones ranked in the top ten supply 0.32% of the sample. The source material was CD4+ or CD8+ T cells sorted from blood, sampled in a trial of the OX40 agonist ivuxolimab. These receptors were taken from an adult with an advanced solid tumor such as melanoma, head and neck, liver or kidney cancer.

The chain employs TRBV29-1 and TRBJ1-4; the match to TRBD1 covers 11 bases. The V and J ends lost 7 bases and 6 bases, in that order; junction bases with no gene match: 10. In germline, CDR1 is SQVTM, CDR2 ANQGSEA. The CDR3 runs 15 residues. CDR3 DNA sequence: TGCAGCGCAACCTGGACAGGGGGCGTTGATGAAAAACTGTTTTTT. Translated, it gives CSATWTGGVDEKLFF.

The chain is built from TRBV6-5 and TRBJ2-7; TRBD2 matches at 9 bases. The V and J ends lost 5 bases and 0 bases, in that order; junction bases with no gene match: 2. CDR1 MNHEY and CDR2 SVGAGI come from the germline V gene. This CDR3 is built from 14 residues. The CDR3 loop reads CASSPSGISYEQYF. Here the CDR3 DNA reads TGTGCCAGCAGTCCTAGCGGGATCTCCTACGAGCAGTACTTC.

This clone was seen just once. J is TRBJ1-5 and V is TRBV7-8; 11 bases are a match to TRBD1. The CDR3 consists of 15 residues. V was pared by 7 bases and J by 6 bases, with 8 bases of the junction left unmatched. In germline, CDR1 is SGHVS, CDR2 FQNEAQ. CDR3 DNA: TGTGCCAGCACCCCAGGACAGGGGGCGGTTCAGCCCCAGCATTTT. It translates to CASTPGQGAVQPQHF.

This sequence joins TRBV30 and TRBJ1-6, with a weak D call TRBD1 (5 bases). This CDR3 is 14 amino acids long. CDR1 GTSNPN and CDR2 SVGIG come from the germline V gene (reference sequence). V was shortened by 0 bases and J by 6 bases, with 9 bases between the two germline ends. This CDR3 is CAWSVQVFNSPLHF. CDR3 nucleotide sequence: TGTGCCTGGAGTGTACAGGTTTTTAATTCACCCCTCCACTTT.

V and J are TRBV7-2 and TRBJ1-2, with D hard to call. CDR3 size: 13 residues. Germline values: CDR1 SGHTA, CDR2 FQGNSA. V lost 1 base and J lost 8, with 11 bases in between. This chain's CDR3 is CASSLVSPGGYTF. CDR3 coding DNA: TGTGCCAGCAGCTTAGTCTCCCCCGGGGGCTACACCTTC.

This chain connects TRBV5-4 to TRBJ2-7, with TRBD2 identical over 7 bases. CDR1 is SGHNT and CDR2 is YYREEE in the germline V gene (reference sequence). CDR3 length: 14 amino acids. V lost 4 bases, J lost 3 bases, and 7 bases stayed unmatched. The DNA for the CDR3 is TGTGCCAGCAGCGAAGCTAGCGGTTACTACGAGCAGTACTTC. This gives the protein CASSEASGYYEQYF.

V usage is TRBV18 and J usage is TRBJ2-7, with D perhaps matching TRBD1 (5 bases). V was shortened by 3 bases and J by 5 bases, with 17 bases between the two germline ends. CDR3 length equals 15 residues. Germline CDR1 KGHSH, CDR2 LQKENI. The CDR3 sequence: CASSPGAAKVDEQYF. Written as DNA, the CDR3 is TGTGCCAGCTCACCTGGGGCAGCCAAGGTGGACGAGCAGTACTTC.

The chain carries TRBV18 and TRBJ2-1, with 16 bases that match TRBD2. From germline, CDR1 is KGHSH and CDR2 LQKENI. The CDR3 is 17 amino acids. V shed 5 bases and J 8 bases; nucleotides not matched to a gene: 9. CDR3 sequence (DNA): TGTGCCAGCTCAAAGGGACTAGCGGGGGGGCTGTCCGATGAGCAGTTCTTC. Its protein is CASSKGLAGGLSDEQFF.

The chain couples TRBV5-1 to TRBJ2-1, with 8 positions matching TRBD1. Germline assignment: CDR1 SGHRS and CDR2 YFSETQ. The length of the CDR3 is 14 residues. After removal of 4 bases from V and 4 bases from J, the junction contained 4 bases not matched to a gene. CDR3 sequence (DNA): TGCGCCAGCAGCCTGGACAGGGAGTACAATGAGCAGTTCTTC. Encoded protein: CASSLDREYNEQFF.

The genes are TRBV19 and TRBJ2-7; TRBD1 matches 10 bases. Losses at the gene ends were 10 bases for V and 3 bases for J; bases not matched to a gene: 9. CDR1 is LNHDA, CDR2 SQIVND, per germline (reference sequence). CDR3 length equals 14 residues. The CDR3 reads CATSSGQGHYEQYF. CDR3 nucleotides: TGTGCCACCTCCTCGGGACAGGGGCACTACGAGCAGTACTTC.

The chain has TRBV28 and TRBJ1-5; D remains ambiguous. CDR3 length: 12 residues. The V end was cut by 9 bases, the J end by 4 bases, with 10 bases between. Looked up from germline, CDR1 is MDHEN and CDR2 is SYDVKM. CDR3 DNA sequence: TGTGCCAGTAAGGACGGTAATCAGCCCCAGCATTTT. Protein product: CASKDGNQPQHF.

This chain links TRBV28 with TRBJ2-7, with TRBD1 matching over 8 bases. Germline loops: CDR1 MDHEN, CDR2 SYDVKM. The CDR3 is 15 amino acids. Trimming took 6 bases from V and 1 from J; bases not matched to a gene: 8. The DNA of the CDR3 is TGTGCCAGCAGACTAGGACAGGGTACGTCCTACGAGCAGTACTTC. It encodes CASRLGQGTSYEQYF.

The V gene is TRBV28, the J gene TRBJ2-3; 7 bases fit TRBD2. The CDR3 has 17 amino acids. Germline CDR1 reads MDHEN; CDR2 reads SYDVKM. V lost 7 bases, J lost 0 bases, and 13 bases stayed unmatched. The CDR3 sequence: CASIPLGGRVSTDTQYF. The CDR3 nucleotides are TGTGCCAGCATCCCCTTGGGCGGGAGAGTGAGCACAGATACGCAGTATTTT.

The rearrangement links TRBV16 to TRBJ2-3; TRBD2 matches at 7 bases. Trimming at V came to 0 bases and at J to 7 bases, leaving 1 base not matched to a gene. This CDR3 region has 13 residues. Germline V CDR1 and CDR2: KGHSY, FQNENV. In DNA, the CDR3 is TGTGCCAGCAGCCAATCAGCGGGGTATACGCAGTATTTT. This encodes CASSQSAGYTQYF.